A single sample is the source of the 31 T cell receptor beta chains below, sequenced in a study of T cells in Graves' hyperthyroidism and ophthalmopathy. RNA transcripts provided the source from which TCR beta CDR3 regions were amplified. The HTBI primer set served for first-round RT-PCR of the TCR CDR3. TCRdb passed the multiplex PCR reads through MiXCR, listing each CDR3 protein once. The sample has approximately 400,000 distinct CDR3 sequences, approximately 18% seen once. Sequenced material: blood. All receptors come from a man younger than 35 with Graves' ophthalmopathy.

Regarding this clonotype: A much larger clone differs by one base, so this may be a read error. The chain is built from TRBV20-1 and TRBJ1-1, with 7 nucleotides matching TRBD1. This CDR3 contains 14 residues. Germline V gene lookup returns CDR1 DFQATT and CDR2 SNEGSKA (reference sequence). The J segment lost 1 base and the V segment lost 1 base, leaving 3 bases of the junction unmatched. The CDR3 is CSARGPGGNTEAFF. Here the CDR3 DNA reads TGCAGTGCTAGAGGGCCAGGGGGGAACACTGAAGCTTTCTTT.

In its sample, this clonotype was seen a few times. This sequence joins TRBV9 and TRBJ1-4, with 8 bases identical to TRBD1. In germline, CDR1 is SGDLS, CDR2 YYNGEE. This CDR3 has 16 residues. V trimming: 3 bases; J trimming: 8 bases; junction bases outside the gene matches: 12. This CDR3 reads CASSGPGQGIGEKLFF. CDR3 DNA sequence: TGTGCCAGCAGCGGCCCCGGACAGGGTATCGGCGAAAAACTGTTTTTT.

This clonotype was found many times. For the CDR3, the DNA is TGTGCCAGCAGTCAGACAGGGGTTACCACCGGGGAGCTGTTTTTT. Translated, it gives CASSQTGVTTGELFF. The V gene is TRBV6-1, the J gene TRBJ2-2, with 8 bases matching TRBD1. In germline, CDR1 is MNHNS, CDR2 SASEGT. V shed 5 bases, J shed 4 bases, and the junction held 6 bases outside the gene matches. This CDR3 is 15 amino acids long.

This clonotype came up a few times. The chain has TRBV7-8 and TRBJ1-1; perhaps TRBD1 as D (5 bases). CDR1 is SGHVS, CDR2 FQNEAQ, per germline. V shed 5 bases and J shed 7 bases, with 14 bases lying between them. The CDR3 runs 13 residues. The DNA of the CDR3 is TGTGCCAGCAGCCCCTTCGTGAGGGGTGAAGCTTTCTTT. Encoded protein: CASSPFVRGEAFF.

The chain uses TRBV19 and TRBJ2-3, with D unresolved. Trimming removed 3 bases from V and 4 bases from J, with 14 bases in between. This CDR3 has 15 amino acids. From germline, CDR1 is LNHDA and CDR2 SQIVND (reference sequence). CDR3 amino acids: CASSMPPRGSDTQYF. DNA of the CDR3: TGTGCCAGTAGTATGCCGCCACGAGGATCAGATACGCAGTATTTT.

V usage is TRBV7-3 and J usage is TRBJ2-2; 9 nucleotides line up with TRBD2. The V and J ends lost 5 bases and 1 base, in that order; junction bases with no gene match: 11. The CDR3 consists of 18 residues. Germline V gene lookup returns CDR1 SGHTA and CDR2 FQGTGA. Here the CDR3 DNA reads TGTGCCAGCAGCCTTAATAGCGGGGGCCCACTGAACACCGGGGAGCTGTTTTTT. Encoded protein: CASSLNSGGPLNTGELFF.

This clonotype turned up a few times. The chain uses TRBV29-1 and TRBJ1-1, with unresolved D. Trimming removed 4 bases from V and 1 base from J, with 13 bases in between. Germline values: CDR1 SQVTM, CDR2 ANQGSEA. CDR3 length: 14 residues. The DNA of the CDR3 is TGCAGCGTTGTTTTATCAATCGAGAACACTGAAGCTTTCTTT. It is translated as CSVVLSIENTEAFF.

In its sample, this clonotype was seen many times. The CDR3: CASSRYGPNTDTQYF. Written as DNA, the CDR3 is TGTGCCAGCAGCCGATACGGACCCAACACAGATACGCAGTATTTT. The rearrangement uses TRBV3-1 and TRBJ2-3; D is unresolved. Germline V gene lookup returns CDR1 LGHDT and CDR2 YNNKEL (reference sequence). V lost 4 bases, J lost 2 bases, and 13 bases lay in between. The CDR3 has 15 amino acids.

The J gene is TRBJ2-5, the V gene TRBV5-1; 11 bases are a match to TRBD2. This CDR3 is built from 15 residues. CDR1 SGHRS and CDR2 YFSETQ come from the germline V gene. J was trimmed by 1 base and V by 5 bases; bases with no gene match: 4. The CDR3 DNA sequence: TGCGCCAGCAGACCGGGACTAGCGGTCCAAGAGACCCAGTACTTC. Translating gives CASRPGLAVQETQYF.

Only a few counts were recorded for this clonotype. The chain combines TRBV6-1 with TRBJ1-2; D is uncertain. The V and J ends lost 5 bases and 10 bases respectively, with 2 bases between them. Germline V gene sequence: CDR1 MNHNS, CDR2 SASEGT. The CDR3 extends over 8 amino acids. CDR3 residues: CASSFYTF. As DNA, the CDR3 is TGTGCCAGCAGTTTCTACACCTTC.

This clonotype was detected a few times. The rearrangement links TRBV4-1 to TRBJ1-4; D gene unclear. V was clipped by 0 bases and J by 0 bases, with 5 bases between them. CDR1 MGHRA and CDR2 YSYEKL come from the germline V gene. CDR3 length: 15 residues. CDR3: CASSQEGTTNEKLFF. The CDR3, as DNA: TGCGCCAGCAGCCAAGAGGGGACAACTAATGAAAAACTGTTTTTT.

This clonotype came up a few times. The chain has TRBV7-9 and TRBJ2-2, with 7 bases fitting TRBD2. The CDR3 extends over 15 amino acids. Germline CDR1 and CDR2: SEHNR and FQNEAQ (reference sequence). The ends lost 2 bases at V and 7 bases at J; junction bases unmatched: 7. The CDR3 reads CASSLFTPGGGELFF. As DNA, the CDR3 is TGTGCCAGCAGCTTATTTACACCGGGAGGCGGGGAGCTGTTTTTT.

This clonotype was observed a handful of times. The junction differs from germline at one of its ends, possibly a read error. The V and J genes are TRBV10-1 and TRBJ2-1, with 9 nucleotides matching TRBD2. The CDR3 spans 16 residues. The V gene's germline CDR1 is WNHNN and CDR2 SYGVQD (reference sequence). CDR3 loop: CASSELAGESYNEQFF. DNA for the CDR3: TGCGCCAGCAGTGAGTTAGCGGGGGAGTCCTACAATGAACAGTTCTTC.

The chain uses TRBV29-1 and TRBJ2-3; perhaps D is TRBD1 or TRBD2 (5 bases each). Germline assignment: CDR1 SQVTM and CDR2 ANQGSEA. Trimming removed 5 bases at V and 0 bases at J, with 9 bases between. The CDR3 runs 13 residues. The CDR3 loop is CSVRDHSTDTQYF. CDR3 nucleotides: TGCAGCGTTCGGGACCATAGCACAGATACGCAGTATTTT.

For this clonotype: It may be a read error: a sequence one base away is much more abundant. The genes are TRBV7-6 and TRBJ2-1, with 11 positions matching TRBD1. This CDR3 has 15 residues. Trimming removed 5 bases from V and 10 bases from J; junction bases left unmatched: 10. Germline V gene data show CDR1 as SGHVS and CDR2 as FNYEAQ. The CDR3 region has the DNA TGTGCCAGCAGCGTCGGGACAGGGGGGGACTACGAGCAGTTCTTC. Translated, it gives CASSVGTGGDYEQFF.

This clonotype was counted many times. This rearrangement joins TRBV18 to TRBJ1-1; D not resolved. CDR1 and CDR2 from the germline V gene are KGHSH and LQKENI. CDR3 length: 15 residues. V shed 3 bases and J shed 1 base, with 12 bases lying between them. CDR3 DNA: TGTGCCAGCTCACCTTCGGCGGACGAGAACACTGAAGCTTTCTTT. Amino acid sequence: CASSPSADENTEAFF.

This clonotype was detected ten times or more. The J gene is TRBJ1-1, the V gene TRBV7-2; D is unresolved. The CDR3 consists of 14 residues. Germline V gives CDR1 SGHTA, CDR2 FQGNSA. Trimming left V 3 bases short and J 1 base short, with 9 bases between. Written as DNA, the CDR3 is TGTGCCAGCAGCTTTTCGGGCAGGAACACTGAAGCTTTCTTT. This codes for CASSFSGRNTEAFF.

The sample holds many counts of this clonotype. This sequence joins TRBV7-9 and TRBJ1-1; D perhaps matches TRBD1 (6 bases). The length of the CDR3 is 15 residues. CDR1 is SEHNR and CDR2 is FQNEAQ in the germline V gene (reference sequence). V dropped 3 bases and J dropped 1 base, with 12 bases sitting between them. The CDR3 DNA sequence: TGTGCCAGCAGCTTCGGAGGGGGTAGGAACACTGAAGCTTTCTTT. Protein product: CASSFGGGRNTEAFF.

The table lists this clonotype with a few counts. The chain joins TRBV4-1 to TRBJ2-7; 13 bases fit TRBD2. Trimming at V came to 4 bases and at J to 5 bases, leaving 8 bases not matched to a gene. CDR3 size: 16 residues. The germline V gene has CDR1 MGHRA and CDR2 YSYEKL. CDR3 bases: TGCGCCAGCAGCCTGACTAGCGGGGGGCTTTGGGACGAGCAGTACTTC. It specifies CASSLTSGGLWDEQYF.

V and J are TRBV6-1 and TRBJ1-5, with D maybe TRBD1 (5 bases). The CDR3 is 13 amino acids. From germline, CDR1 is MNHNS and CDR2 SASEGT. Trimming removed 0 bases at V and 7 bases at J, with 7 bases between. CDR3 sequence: CASSEAGDQPQHF. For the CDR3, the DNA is TGTGCCAGCAGTGAAGCGGGGGACCAGCCCCAGCATTTT.

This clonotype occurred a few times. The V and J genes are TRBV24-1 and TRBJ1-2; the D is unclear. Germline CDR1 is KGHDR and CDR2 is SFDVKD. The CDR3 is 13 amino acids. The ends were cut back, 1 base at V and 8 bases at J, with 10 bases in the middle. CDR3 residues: CATSDLTRGGYTF. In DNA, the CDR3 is TGTGCCACCAGTGATTTAACCCGTGGGGGCTACACCTTC.

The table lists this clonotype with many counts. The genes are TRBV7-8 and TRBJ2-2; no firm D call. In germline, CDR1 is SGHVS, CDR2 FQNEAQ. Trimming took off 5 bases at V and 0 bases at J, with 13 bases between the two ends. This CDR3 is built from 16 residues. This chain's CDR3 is CASSAHMNANTGELFF. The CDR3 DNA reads TGTGCCAGCAGCGCCCACATGAACGCGAACACCGGGGAGCTGTTTTTT.

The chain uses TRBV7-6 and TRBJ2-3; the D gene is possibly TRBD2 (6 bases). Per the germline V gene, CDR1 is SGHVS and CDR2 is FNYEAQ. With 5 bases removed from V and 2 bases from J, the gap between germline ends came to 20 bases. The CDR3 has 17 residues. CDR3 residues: CASSQSGTYTHTDTQYF. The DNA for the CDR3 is TGTGCCAGCAGCCAATCCGGGACTTACACACACACAGATACGCAGTATTTT.

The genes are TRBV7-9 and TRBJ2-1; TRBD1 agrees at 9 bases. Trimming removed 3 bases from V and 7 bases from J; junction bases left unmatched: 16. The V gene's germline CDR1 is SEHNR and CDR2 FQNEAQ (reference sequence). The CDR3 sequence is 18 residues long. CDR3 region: CASSLDPRGRTGENEQFF. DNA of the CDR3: TGTGCCAGCAGCTTGGACCCTAGGGGTAGGACAGGGGAAAATGAGCAGTTCTTC.

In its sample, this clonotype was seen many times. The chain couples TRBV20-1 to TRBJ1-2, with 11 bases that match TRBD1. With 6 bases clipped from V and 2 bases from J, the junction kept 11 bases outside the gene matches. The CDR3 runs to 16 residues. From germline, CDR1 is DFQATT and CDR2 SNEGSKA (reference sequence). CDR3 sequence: CSALGDRGEGNYGYTF. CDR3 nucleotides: TGCAGTGCCCTTGGGGACAGGGGGGAAGGAAACTATGGCTACACCTTC.

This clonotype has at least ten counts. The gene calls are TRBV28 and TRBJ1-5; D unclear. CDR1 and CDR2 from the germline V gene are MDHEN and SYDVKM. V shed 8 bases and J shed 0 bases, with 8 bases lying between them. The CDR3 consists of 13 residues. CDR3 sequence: CASLTYSNQPQHF. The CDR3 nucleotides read TGTGCCAGCCTTACCTATAGCAATCAGCCCCAGCATTTT.

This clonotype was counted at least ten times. The CDR3 reads CASSPATSGGDTQYF. The CDR3, as DNA: TGTGCCAGCAGCCCCGCGACTAGCGGGGGAGATACGCAGTATTTT. The chain employs TRBV3-1 and TRBJ2-3; 12 nucleotides match TRBD2. Trimming at V came to 4 bases and at J to 5 bases, leaving 4 bases not matched to a gene. This CDR3 contains 15 residues. Germline V lookup: CDR1 LGHDT, CDR2 YNNKEL (reference sequence).

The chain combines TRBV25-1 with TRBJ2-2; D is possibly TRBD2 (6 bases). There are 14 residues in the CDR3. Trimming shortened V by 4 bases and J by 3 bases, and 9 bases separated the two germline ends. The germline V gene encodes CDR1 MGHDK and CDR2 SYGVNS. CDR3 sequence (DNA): TGTGCCAGCAGTGGGGGGGAAGACACCGGGGAGCTGTTTTTT. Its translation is CASSGGEDTGELFF.

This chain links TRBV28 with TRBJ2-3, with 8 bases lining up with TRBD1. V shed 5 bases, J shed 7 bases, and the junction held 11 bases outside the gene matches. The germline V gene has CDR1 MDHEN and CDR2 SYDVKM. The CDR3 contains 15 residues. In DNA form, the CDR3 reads TGTGCCAGCAGTCCCTTGGACAGGGAACGTAATACGCAGTATTTT. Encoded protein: CASSPLDRERNTQYF.

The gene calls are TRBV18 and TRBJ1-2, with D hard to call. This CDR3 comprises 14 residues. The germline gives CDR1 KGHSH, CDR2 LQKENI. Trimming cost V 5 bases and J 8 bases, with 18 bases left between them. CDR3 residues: CASSASPGNGGYTF. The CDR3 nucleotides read TGTGCCAGCTCAGCTTCCCCTGGTAACGGGGGCTACACCTTC.

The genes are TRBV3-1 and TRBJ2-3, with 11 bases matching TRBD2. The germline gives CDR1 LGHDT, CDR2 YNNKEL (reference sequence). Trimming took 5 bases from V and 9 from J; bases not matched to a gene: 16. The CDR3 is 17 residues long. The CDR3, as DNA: TGTGCCAGCAGCATGGACGGGGGGACTAGCGGTACGGGAACGCAGTATTTT. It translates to CASSMDGGTSGTGTQYF.